The following is a T cell receptor (beta chain) sequence with its context. A second PCR, run for roughly 6 to 11 cycles, used a sample-barcoded 5' primer plus a J-beta primer mix. A single record per CDR3 protein comes from TCRdb applying MiXCR to the 5' RACE reads. This sample has some 850,000 distinct CDR3 sequences, with around a quarter found just once. This sample is part of a study of blood T cells in healthy people across ages. These data were also reused for a study on T cells of mothers and their children. That study adds: In cDNA synthesis, all of the extracted RNA was used at around 1.5 ug per 15 ul.

The sequence derives from a boy aged 5-17 years in good health. The sequencing input was blood.

Here the CDR3 reads CASSLRTAAGTDTQYF. The DNA for the CDR3 is TGTGCCAGCAGCTTAAGGACAGCGGCGGGGACAGATACGCAGTATTTT. The chain carries TRBV7-3 and TRBJ2-3, with D possibly called TRBD1 or TRBD2 (6 bases each). This CDR3 comprises 16 residues. Germline lookup yields CDR1 SGHTA and CDR2 FQGTGA. V lost 1 base, J lost 3 bases, and 14 bases lay in between.